The 2 T cell receptor beta chains below were found in one sample sequenced in a study of blood T cell repertoires in COVID-19. This table comes from immunoSEQ multiplex PCR, and its TCRdb copy is limited to in-frame clones, with some not included. Of about 340,000 clones in the sample, about 88% were seen once. The sequencing sample was made of peripheral blood. Source of these receptors: a woman aged 60-75 years with COVID-19, enrolled during active disease.

The J gene is TRBJ2-5, the V gene TRBV15; TRBD2 agrees at 12 bases. V lost 2 bases, J lost 1 base, and 14 bases stayed unmatched. This CDR3 has 20 amino acids. Per the germline V gene, CDR1 is LNHNV and CDR2 is YYDKDF (reference sequence). The CDR3 loop is CATSRHPVPGLAGLQETQYF. DNA of the CDR3: TGTGCCACCAGCAGACACCCGGTTCCGGGACTAGCGGGCCTCCAAGAGACCCAGTACTTC.

Written as DNA, the CDR3 is TGCGCCAGCAGCTTGGCCGCTGGGACAGGGATTTATGAGCAGTTCTTC. Its protein is CASSLAAGTGIYEQFF. The J gene is TRBJ2-1, the V gene TRBV5-1; the match to TRBD1 covers 9 bases. Germline V CDR1 and CDR2: SGHRS, YFSETQ. After removal of 0 bases from V and 8 bases from J, the junction contained 9 bases not matched to a gene. This CDR3 has 16 amino acids.